The 26 T cell receptor beta chains below all came from one sample that was sequenced in a study of T cells in Graves' hyperthyroidism and ophthalmopathy. Amplification yielded TCR beta CDR3 regions, with RNA transcripts as the source. Initially, a first-round RT-PCR of the TCR CDR3 employed the HTBI primer set. TCRdb redid the calling of the multiplex PCR reads with MiXCR, one entry per CDR3 protein. The data contain almost 350,000 distinct CDR3 sequences, around a sixth of them singletons. The source material was blood. These receptors all come from a woman aged 40 to 50 with Graves' ophthalmopathy.

This clonotype was detected many times. This chain connects TRBV7-9 to TRBJ1-2; D ambiguous. The CDR3 length is 13 residues. The germline CDR1 and CDR2 sequences are SEHNR and FQNEAQ (reference sequence). V lost 5 bases to trimming and J lost 3 bases, with 10 bases between them. The DNA of the CDR3 is TGTGCCAGCAGCGCTAGGGAATACTATGGCTACACCTTC. It codes for CASSAREYYGYTF. Full variable domain (rest looked up from reference TRBV7-9 and TRBJ1-2): DTGVSQNPRHKITKRGQNVTFRCDPISEHNRLYWYRQTLGQGPEFLTYFQNEAQLEKSRLLSDRFSAERPKGSFSTLEIQRTEQGDSAMYLCASSAREYYGYTFGSGTRLTVV.

About this clonotype itself: Since no conserved phenylalanine or tryptophan closes the CDR3, a read error is the likely cause. The chain carries TRBV6-1 and TRBJ1-5; D gene uncertain. Germline loops: CDR1 MNHNS, CDR2 SASEGT. The CDR3 is made up of 18 amino acids. The V end was cut by 1 base, the J end by 4 bases, with 20 bases between. The CDR3 sequence is CASSEGLGFFSQNQPQHV. CDR3 bases: TGTGCCAGCAGTGAAGGTCTGGGGTTCTTCTCCCAGAATCAGCCCCAGCATGTT.

In its sample, this clonotype was seen a few times. The chain joins TRBV3-1 to TRBJ1-2, with D possibly matching TRBD1 (6 bases). Deletions cut 0 bases from V and 4 bases from J, with 12 bases between. CDR3 size: 15 residues. Germline lookup yields CDR1 LGHDT and CDR2 YNNKEL (reference sequence). The CDR3 loop is CASSQDIRGGYGYTF. The CDR3 region has the DNA TGTGCCAGCAGCCAAGATATCAGGGGCGGCTATGGCTACACCTTC.

This clonotype appeared a few times. V usage is TRBV6-5 and J usage is TRBJ2-7, with TRBD1 matching 7 bases. Germline assignment: CDR1 MNHEY and CDR2 SVGAGI. This CDR3 is 16 amino acids long. With 2 bases clipped from V and 2 bases from J, the junction kept 9 bases outside the gene matches. CDR3 sequence reads: CASSYDRPGQPYEQYF. In DNA form, the CDR3 reads TGTGCCAGCAGTTACGATCGGCCGGGACAGCCCTACGAGCAGTACTTC.

This clonotype came up many times. V gene TRBV19 combines with J gene TRBJ2-7; maybe TRBD2 (6 bases). Looked up from germline, CDR1 is LNHDA and CDR2 is SQIVND (reference sequence). V lost 7 bases to trimming and J lost 5 bases, with 18 bases between them. The CDR3 contains 14 residues. Written as DNA, the CDR3 is TGTGCCAGTAAAATCCGCGGGGAGGTCCACGAGCAGTACTTC. Translating gives CASKIRGEVHEQYF. Using reference TRBV19 and TRBJ2-7 for the parts outside the CDR3, the full variable domain is DGGITQSPKYLFRKEGQNVTLSCEQNLNHDAMYWYRQDPGQGLRLIYYSQIVNDFQKGDIAEGYSVSREKKESFPLTVTSAQKNPTAFYLCASKIRGEVHEQYFGPGTRLTVT.

This clonotype showed up just once. The rearrangement joins TRBV7-2 to TRBJ1-2; no firm D call. This CDR3 spans 13 amino acids. Trimming stripped 5 bases from V and 8 bases from J, with 15 bases between. CDR1 is SGHTA, CDR2 FQGNSA, per germline. The CDR3 sequence is CASSNRERGGYTF. CDR3 sequence (DNA): TGTGCCAGCAGCAACAGAGAGCGTGGCGGCTACACCTTC. The full variable domain, completed using reference TRBV7-2 and TRBJ1-2, is GAGVSQSPSNKVTEKGKDVELRCDPISGHTALYWYRQSLGQGLEFLIYFQGNSAPDKSGLPSDRFSAERTGGSVSTLTIQRTQQEDSAVYLCASSNRERGGYTFGSGTRLTVV.

This clonotype was seen a handful of times. This rearrangement joins TRBV4-2 to TRBJ2-1, with TRBD1 matching 7 bases. Trimming took 4 bases from V and 7 from J; bases not matched to a gene: 10. CDR1 LGHNA and CDR2 YNFKEQ come from the germline V gene. The CDR3 consists of 15 residues. CDR3 sequence: CASSPGSGGFNEQFF. The CDR3, as DNA: TGTGCCAGCAGCCCCGGTTCAGGGGGTTTTAATGAGCAGTTCTTC.

This clonotype appeared many times. The chain links TRBV5-1 to TRBJ1-1; TRBD1 matches 8 bases. Losses at the gene ends were 4 bases for V and 1 base for J; bases not matched to a gene: 3. This CDR3 comprises 14 residues. The germline CDR1 and CDR2 sequences are SGHRS and YFSETQ. CDR3: CASSEGQANTEAFF. In nucleotides, the CDR3 is TGCGCCAGCAGCGAGGGACAGGCGAACACTGAAGCTTTCTTT.

This clonotype was detected ten times or more. V is TRBV7-2 and J is TRBJ1-6; 8 nucleotides agree with TRBD1. Germline lookup yields CDR1 SGHTA and CDR2 FQGNSA. The trim removed 0 bases at V and 7 bases at J, leaving 5 bases unmatched. The CDR3 has 16 residues. CDR3 amino acids: CASSLAGTGENSPLHF. CDR3 coding DNA: TGTGCCAGCAGCTTAGCGGGGACAGGCGAAAATTCACCCCTCCACTTT.

This clonotype was counted many times. The chain couples TRBV7-6 to TRBJ2-2; no clear D. The germline V gene has CDR1 SGHVS and CDR2 FNYEAQ. V was pared by 5 bases and J by 1 base, with 8 bases between. The CDR3 has 14 residues. CDR3 DNA sequence: TGTGCCAGCAGCCCTCGGAGGAACACCGGGGAGCTGTTTTTT. Its protein product is CASSPRRNTGELFF.

This clonotype showed up many times. The gene calls are TRBV29-1 and TRBJ1-2; D is uncertain. This CDR3 has 12 amino acids. Germline V lookup: CDR1 SQVTM, CDR2 ANQGSEA. Trimming took off 1 base at V and 6 bases at J, with 9 bases between the two ends. The CDR3 is CSVEVGSHGYTF. CDR3 DNA sequence: TGCAGCGTTGAAGTTGGATCTCATGGCTACACCTTC.

Details on this clonotype: With a much larger clone just one base away, this may be a read error. The chain links TRBV28 to TRBJ2-5; 7 bases align to TRBD1. The CDR3 contains 14 residues. The ends lost 4 bases at V and 5 bases at J; junction bases unmatched: 7. Germline V CDR1 and CDR2: MDHEN, SYDVKM. CDR3 sequence: CASSSMTGMETQYF. In DNA, the CDR3 is TGTGCCAGCAGTTCTATGACAGGGATGGAGACCCAGTACTTC.

This clonotype was observed many times. V is TRBV7-2 and J is TRBJ2-5; 8 bases map to TRBD1. The CDR3 covers 15 residues. Trimming took 5 bases from V and 4 from J; bases not matched to a gene: 9. Per the germline V gene, CDR1 is SGHTA and CDR2 is FQGNSA. The DNA of the CDR3 is TGTGCCAGCAGCCCGGACAGGGCGAGGGGAGAGACCCAGTACTTC. Its translation: CASSPDRARGETQYF.

This clonotype came up many times. This rearrangement joins TRBV7-2 to TRBJ1-1, with D possibly matching TRBD1 (5 bases). The CDR3 runs 13 residues. Germline loops: CDR1 SGHTA, CDR2 FQGNSA. Trimming pared 8 bases from V and 0 bases from J, leaving 10 bases between. The CDR3 bases are TGTGCCAGCCTTAGGGGCATGAACACTGAAGCTTTCTTT. Its translation: CASLRGMNTEAFF. Based on the CDR3 plus reference TRBV7-2 and TRBJ1-1, the full variable domain is GAGVSQSPSNKVTEKGKDVELRCDPISGHTALYWYRQSLGQGLEFLIYFQGNSAPDKSGLPSDRFSAERTGGSVSTLTIQRTQQEDSAVYLCASLRGMNTEAFFGQGTRLTVV.

This clonotype was seen many times. The chain recombines TRBV28 with TRBJ2-7; 8 bases agree with TRBD2. Germline CDR1 reads MDHEN; CDR2 reads SYDVKM. This CDR3 region has 15 residues. The junction had 12 bases not matched to a gene; V was cut back by 5 bases and J by 6 bases. The CDR3 here is CASSLVWNREGEQYF. Here the CDR3 DNA reads TGTGCCAGCAGTCTAGTATGGAATCGGGAGGGCGAGCAGTACTTC.

This clonotype was found many times. The chain has TRBV6-5 and TRBJ2-5; D could derive from TRBD1 or TRBD2 (6 bases each). This CDR3 comprises 16 residues. Per the germline V gene, CDR1 is MNHEY and CDR2 is SVGAGI. V lost 2 bases, J lost 3 bases, and 16 bases lay in between. Here the CDR3 reads CASSYPYEEGEETQYF. In DNA, the CDR3 is TGTGCCAGCAGTTACCCCTATGAGGAGGGGGAAGAGACCCAGTACTTC.

Ten or more counts support this clonotype. This sequence joins TRBV11-2 and TRBJ2-7; D unresolved. CDR1 is SGHAT, CDR2 FQNNGV, per germline. This CDR3 spans 14 amino acids. V was pared by 1 base and J by 2 bases, with 9 bases between. CDR3 amino acids: CASSLVSKPYEQYF. CDR3 bases: TGTGCCAGCAGCTTAGTTTCCAAACCCTACGAGCAGTACTTC.

This clonotype was seen at least ten times. The J gene is TRBJ1-2, the V gene TRBV28, with unresolved D. Trimming stripped 6 bases from V and 5 bases from J, with 16 bases between. The CDR3 consists of 14 residues. Germline-derived CDR1 and CDR2 are MDHEN and SYDVKM. In DNA, the CDR3 is TGTGCCAGCAGCTCAGGTTCTGGGTTATATGGCTACACCTTC. This sequence encodes CASSSGSGLYGYTF.

This clonotype was seen repeatedly, ten times or more. This chain joins TRBV12-3 or TRBV12-4 and TRBJ2-7; D not resolved. V shed 6 bases and J shed 4 bases, with 13 bases lying between them. The CDR3 is 13 residues long. The chain's CDR3 is CASSSFLFYEQYF. DNA for the CDR3: TGTGCCAGCAGCTCTTTCTTGTTTTACGAGCAGTACTTC.

The table lists this clonotype with many counts. This chain uses TRBV15 with TRBJ2-2; 8 positions agree with TRBD2. CDR1 and CDR2 (germline): LNHNV, YYDKDF (reference sequence). J was trimmed by 8 bases and V by 0 bases; bases with no gene match: 11. CDR3 size: 17 residues. The CDR3 coding sequence is TGTGCCACCAGCAGAGATCTCCTAGCGGGCTTTTCTGGGGAGCTGTTTTTT. It translates to CATSRDLLAGFSGELFF.

The chain has TRBV20-1 and TRBJ1-6; D is perhaps TRBD1 (6 bases). Trimming took off 0 bases at V and 7 bases at J, with 13 bases between the two ends. The CDR3 is 15 residues long. Germline values: CDR1 DFQATT, CDR2 SNEGSKA (reference sequence). The CDR3 DNA reads TGCAGTGCTAGAGATCACAAGGGGGAGAATTCACCCCTCCACTTT. This sequence encodes CSARDHKGENSPLHF.

This clonotype was picked up many times. The chain links TRBV27 to TRBJ2-7; D possibly uses TRBD1 or TRBD2 (5 bases each). Germline V CDR1 and CDR2: MNHEY, SMNVEV (reference sequence). There are 14 residues in the CDR3. V gave up 5 bases and J gave up 0 bases, with 11 bases separating them. The CDR3 DNA reads as TGTGCCAGCAGTAGGGGAGAACCCTCCTACGAGCAGTACTTC. Protein product: CASSRGEPSYEQYF.

This clonotype was recorded many times. V usage is TRBV28 and J usage is TRBJ1-5; D might be TRBD1 (5 bases). The CDR3 loop spans 14 amino acids. V was pared by 6 bases and J by 0 bases, with 9 bases between. Germline V gene sequence: CDR1 MDHEN, CDR2 SYDVKM. This chain's CDR3 is CASSQGNSNQPQHF. In DNA form, the CDR3 reads TGTGCCAGCAGCCAGGGTAATAGCAATCAGCCCCAGCATTTT.

This clonotype occurred a few times. Relative to the germline gene, one junction end is altered; a read error may explain this. V gene TRBV9 combines with J gene TRBJ2-2, with D tentatively TRBD1 or TRBD2 (6 bases each). This CDR3 is 15 amino acids long. Germline V gives CDR1 SGDLS, CDR2 YYNGEE. The CDR3: CASSVVQGRGGELFF. In nucleotides, the CDR3 is TGTGCCAGCAGCGTAGTTCAGGGGCGTGGAGGGGAGCTGTTCTTT.

This clonotype was recorded at least ten times. The chain uses TRBV28 and TRBJ2-7; no clear D. Trimming shortened V by 5 bases and J by 4 bases, and 21 bases separated the two germline ends. Germline-derived CDR1 and CDR2 are MDHEN and SYDVKM. The CDR3 totals 16 residues. The CDR3 spells CASSPHYRLTKYEQYF. For the CDR3, the DNA is TGTGCCAGCAGTCCCCACTACCGCTTAACCAAGTACGAGCAGTACTTC.

This clonotype was seen ten or more times. This chain links TRBV6-1 with TRBJ2-7; 8 bases line up with TRBD2. There are 14 residues in the CDR3. Germline loops: CDR1 MNHNS, CDR2 SASEGT. With V trimmed by 4 bases and J by 7 bases, 9 bases remained unmatched. The CDR3 region is CASSVDGLAVEQYF. The CDR3 DNA is TGTGCCAGCAGTGTCGACGGACTAGCTGTTGAGCAGTACTTC.